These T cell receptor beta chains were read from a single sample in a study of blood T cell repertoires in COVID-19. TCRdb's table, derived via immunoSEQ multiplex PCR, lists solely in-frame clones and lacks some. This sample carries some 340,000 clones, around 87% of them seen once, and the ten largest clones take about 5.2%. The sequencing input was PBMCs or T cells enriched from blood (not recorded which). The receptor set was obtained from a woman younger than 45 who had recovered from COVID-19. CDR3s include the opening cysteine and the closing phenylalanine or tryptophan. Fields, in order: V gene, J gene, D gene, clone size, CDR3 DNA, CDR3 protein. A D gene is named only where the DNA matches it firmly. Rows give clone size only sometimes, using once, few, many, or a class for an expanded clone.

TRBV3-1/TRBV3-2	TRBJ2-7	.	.	TGTGCCAGCAGCCGAGGGGAGCTGGGGGCCGGGTCCTACGAGCAGTACTTC	CASSRGELGAGSYEQYF
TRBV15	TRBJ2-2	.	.	TGTGCCACCAGCACCTACCTGACAGGGAACACCGGGGAGCTGTTTTTT	CATSTYLTGNTGELFF
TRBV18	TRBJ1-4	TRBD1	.	TGTGCCAGCTCAAACAACGACAGGGTCGGTGAAAAACTGTTTTTT	CASSNNDRVGEKLFF
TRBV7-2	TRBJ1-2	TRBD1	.	TGTGCCAGCAGCTTTTCCGGGACAGGGTATTATGGCTACACCTTC	CASSFSGTGYYGYTF
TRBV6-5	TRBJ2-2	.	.	TGTGCCAGCAGGAGGGCCCAAACGAACACCGGGGAGCTGTTTTTT	CASRRAQTNTGELFF
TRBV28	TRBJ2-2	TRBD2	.	TGTGCCAGCAGTTCGGGACTAGCGGGGGGGCTCACCGGGGAGCTGTTTTTT	CASSSGLAGGLTGELFF
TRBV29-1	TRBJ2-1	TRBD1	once	TGCAGCGGTGGGACAGGGGGCCCCTACAATGAGCAGTTCTTC	CSGGTGGPYNEQFF
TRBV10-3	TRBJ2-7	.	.	TGTGCCATTAGGCGGGACTCCTACGAGCAGTACTTC	CAIRRDSYEQYF
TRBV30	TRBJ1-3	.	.	TGTGCCTGGTCGGCAGCGATCTCTGGAAACACCATATATTTT	CAWSAAISGNTIYF
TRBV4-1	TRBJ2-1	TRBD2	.	TGCGCCAGCAGCCAAGCAGAGGGACTAGCGGGGGATGAGCAGTTCTTC	CASSQAEGLAGDEQFF
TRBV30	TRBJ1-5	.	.	TGTGCCTGGAGTGCCGCGTTGTGGCCCCAGCATTTT	CAWSAALWPQHF
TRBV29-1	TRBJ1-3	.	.	TGCAGCGTTCTGGGGTCCTCGGACTGGAGGTCTGGAAACACCATATATTTT	CSVLGSSDWRSGNTIYF
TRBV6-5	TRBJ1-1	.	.	TGTGCCAGCAGTCCGGCGTGGAGGGGAGACACTGAAGCTTTCTTT	CASSPAWRGDTEAFF
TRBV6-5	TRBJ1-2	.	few	TGTGCCAGCTCTGGTGGGGGCGGTGGCTACACCTTC	CASSGGGGGYTF
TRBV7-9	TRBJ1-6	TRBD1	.	TGTGCCAGCAGTACCGGGACAGGCAAATCACCCCTCCACTTT	CASSTGTGKSPLHF
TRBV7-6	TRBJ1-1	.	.	TGTGCCAGCAGCTCCTACGCCTCCCCGAACACTGAAGCTTTCTTT	CASSSYASPNTEAFF
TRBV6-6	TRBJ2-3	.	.	TGTGCCAGCAGCCTTGGACAAATCACAGATACGCAGTATTTT	CASSLGQITDTQYF
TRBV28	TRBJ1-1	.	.	TGTGCAACCAAATTCGACGACATGAACACTGAAGCTTTCTTT	CATKFDDMNTEAFF
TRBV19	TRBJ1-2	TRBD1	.	TGTGCCAGTAGTCCGTCCACAGGGGCTAACTATGGCTACACCTTC	CASSPSTGANYGYTF
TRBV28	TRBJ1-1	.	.	TGTGCCAGCAGTTTTCTAGGCCTCGAGACAGCCACTGAAGCTTTCTTT	CASSFLGLETATEAFF
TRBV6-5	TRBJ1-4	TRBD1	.	TGTGCCAGCAGTTACCTGACAGGGGAAAAACTGTTTTTT	CASSYLTGEKLFF
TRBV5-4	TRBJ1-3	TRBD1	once	TGTGCCAGCAGCCCGGGACAGGGCACACTCTCTGGAAACACCATATATTTT	CASSPGQGTLSGNTIYF
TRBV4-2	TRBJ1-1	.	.	TGTGCCAGCAGTAGACAAGGGGGGGTTTACACTGAAGCTTTCTTT	CASSRQGGVYTEAFF
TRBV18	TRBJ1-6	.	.	TGTGCCAGCTCCCAGGTTAGGGGCGCATATAATTCACCCCTCCACTTT	CASSQVRGAYNSPLHF
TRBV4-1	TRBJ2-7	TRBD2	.	TGCGCCAGCAGCGGAGCGGGGGGAGGGTACGAGCAGTACTTC	CASSGAGGGYEQYF